This T cell receptor beta chain was sequenced for a study of neurological immune-mediated disorders. Findings and caveats of the study: The expanded clones of different subjects shared no CDR3 amino acid sequences (suggesting private repertoires in all groups).

The unsorted libraries were prepared from 2 million PBMCs (stored at -80 C). This clonotype was found many times. Its antigen is unidentified. The CDR3 has 13 residues. The germline gives CDR1 DFQATT, CDR2 SNEGSKA (reference sequence). V was shortened by 5 bases and J by 3 bases, with 12 bases between the two germline ends. A 10-nucleotide random UMI tagged transcripts in template-switch 5'RACE cDNA synthesis. TCRdb recomputed calls from the 5' RACE reads with MiXCR, one row per CDR3 protein. The sample records about 50,000 distinct CDR3 sequences, 10% being singletons. Sequencing used PBMCs. The rearrangement links TRBV20-1 to TRBJ2-3, with D maybe TRBD1 (6 bases). The sequence came from an older man with HTLV-1-associated myelopathy (HAM/TSP). The DNA of the CDR3 is TGCAGTGCTCATGACACAGGGACAGATACGCAGTATTTT. Its protein is CSAHDTGTDTQYF.